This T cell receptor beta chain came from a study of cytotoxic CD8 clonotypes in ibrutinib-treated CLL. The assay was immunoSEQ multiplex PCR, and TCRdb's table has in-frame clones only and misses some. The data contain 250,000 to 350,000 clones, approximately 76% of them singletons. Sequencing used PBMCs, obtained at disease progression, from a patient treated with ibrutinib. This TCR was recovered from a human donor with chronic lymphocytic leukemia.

CDR3 DNA: TGTGCCAGCAGCCGCCAGAATGAGCAGTTCTTC. This translates into CASSRQNEQFF. The chain has TRBV7-7 and TRBJ2-1, with D hard to call. Germline V lookup: CDR1 SSHAT, CDR2 FNYEAQ (reference sequence). This CDR3 spans 11 amino acids. The V end lost 5 bases, the J end lost 7 bases, and 6 bases lay between the germline ends.